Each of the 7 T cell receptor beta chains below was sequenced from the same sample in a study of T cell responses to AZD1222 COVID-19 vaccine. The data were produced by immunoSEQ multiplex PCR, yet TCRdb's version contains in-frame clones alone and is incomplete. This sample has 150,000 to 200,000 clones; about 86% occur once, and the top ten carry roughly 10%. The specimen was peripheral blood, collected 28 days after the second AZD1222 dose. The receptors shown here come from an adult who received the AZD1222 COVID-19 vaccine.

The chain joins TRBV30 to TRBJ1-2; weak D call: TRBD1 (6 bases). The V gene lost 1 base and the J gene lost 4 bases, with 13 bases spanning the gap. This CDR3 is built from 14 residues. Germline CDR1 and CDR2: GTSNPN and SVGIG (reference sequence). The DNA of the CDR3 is TGTGCCTGGAGTGGAGTAGGGGGGACCTATGGCTACACCTTC. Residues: CAWSGVGGTYGYTF.

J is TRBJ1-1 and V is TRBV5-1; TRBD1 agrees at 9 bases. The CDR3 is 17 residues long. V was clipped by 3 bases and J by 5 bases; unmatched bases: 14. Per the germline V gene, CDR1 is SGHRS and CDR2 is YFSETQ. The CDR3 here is CASSSDGTGSVGTEAFF. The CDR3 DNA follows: TGCGCCAGCAGCTCGGATGGGACAGGGTCTGTAGGGACTGAAGCTTTCTTT.

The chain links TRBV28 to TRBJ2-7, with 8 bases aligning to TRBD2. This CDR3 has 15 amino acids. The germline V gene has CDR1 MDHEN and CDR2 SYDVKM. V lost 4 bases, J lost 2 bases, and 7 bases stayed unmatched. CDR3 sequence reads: CASSSGGAEAYEQYF. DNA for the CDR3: TGTGCCAGCAGTTCCGGGGGGGCAGAAGCCTACGAGCAGTACTTC.

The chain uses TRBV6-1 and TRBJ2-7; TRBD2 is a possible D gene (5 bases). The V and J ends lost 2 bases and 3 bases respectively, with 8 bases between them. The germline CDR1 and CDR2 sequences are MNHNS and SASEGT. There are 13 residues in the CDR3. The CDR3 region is CASSEPGNYEQYF. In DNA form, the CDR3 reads TGTGCCAGCAGTGAACCGGGGAACTACGAGCAGTACTTC.

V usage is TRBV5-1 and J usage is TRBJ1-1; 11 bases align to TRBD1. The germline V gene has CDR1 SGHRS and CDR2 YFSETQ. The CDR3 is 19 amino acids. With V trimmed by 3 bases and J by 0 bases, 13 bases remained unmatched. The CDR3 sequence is CASSSTGTGGMGMNTEAFF. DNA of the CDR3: TGCGCCAGCAGCTCAACCGGGACAGGGGGGATGGGGATGAACACTGAAGCTTTCTTT.

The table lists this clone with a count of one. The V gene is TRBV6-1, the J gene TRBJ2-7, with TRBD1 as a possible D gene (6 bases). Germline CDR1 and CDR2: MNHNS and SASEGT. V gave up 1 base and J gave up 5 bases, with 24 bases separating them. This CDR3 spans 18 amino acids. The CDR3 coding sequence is TGTGCCAGCAGTGAAGGGACAGTCTTGTCATACCTCTGGGACGAGCAGTACTTC. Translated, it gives CASSEGTVLSYLWDEQYF.

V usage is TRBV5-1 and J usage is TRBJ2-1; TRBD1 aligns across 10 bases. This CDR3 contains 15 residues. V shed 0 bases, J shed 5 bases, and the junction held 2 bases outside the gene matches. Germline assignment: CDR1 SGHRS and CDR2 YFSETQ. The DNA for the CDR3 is TGCGCCAGCAGCTTGGCCGGGACAGGGGACAATGAGCAGTTCTTC. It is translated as CASSLAGTGDNEQFF.